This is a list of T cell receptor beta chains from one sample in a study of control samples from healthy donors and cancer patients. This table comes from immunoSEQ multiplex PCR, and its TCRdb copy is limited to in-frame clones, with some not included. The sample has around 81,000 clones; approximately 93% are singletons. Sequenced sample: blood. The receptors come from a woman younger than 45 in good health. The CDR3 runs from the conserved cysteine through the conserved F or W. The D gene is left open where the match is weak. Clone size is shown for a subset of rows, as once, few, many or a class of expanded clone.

CASSRGSYEQYF,TGTGCCAGCAGCCGAGGGAGCTACGAGCAGTACTTC,-,TRBV5-4,TRBJ2-7,-
CASSQYTGGTEAFF,TGTGCCAGCAGCCAATATACAGGGGGCACTGAAGCTTTCTTT,-,TRBV16,TRBJ1-1,TRBD1
CASSQGPGRGRNSPLHF,TGCGCCAGCAGCCAAGGACCGGGCCGGGGCAGAAATTCACCCCTCCACTTT,-,TRBV4-1,TRBJ1-6,-
CAISESTGDSPLHF,TGTGCCATCAGTGAGTCGACAGGGGATTCACCCCTCCACTTT,-,TRBV10-3,TRBJ1-6,TRBD1
CAISESYYEQYF,TGTGCCATCAGTGAGTCCTACTACGAGCAGTACTTC,-,TRBV10-3,TRBJ2-7,-
CASSLRNTEAFF,TGTGCCAGCAGCTTGCGGAACACTGAAGCTTTCTTT,-,TRBV5-6,TRBJ1-1,-
CASRPAGKAFF,TGTGCCAGCAGACCCGCGGGGAAAGCTTTCTTT,-,TRBV7-9,TRBJ1-1,-
CASRGNKGGNQPQHF,TGTGCCAGCAGGGGAAACAAAGGGGGCAATCAGCCCCAGCATTTT,-,TRBV6-6,TRBJ1-5,-
CAISLRQGENTEAFF,TGTGCCATCAGCCTTCGACAGGGGGAGAACACTGAAGCTTTCTTT,-,TRBV10-3,TRBJ1-1,TRBD1
CASSHDRGQPQHF,TGTGCCAGCAGTCACGACAGGGGTCAGCCCCAGCATTTT,-,TRBV6-5,TRBJ1-5,TRBD1
CSAPTGNIQYF,TGCAGTGCTCCTACCGGAAACATTCAGTACTTC,-,TRBV20-1,TRBJ2-4,-
CATQGPGRNTEAFF,TGTGCCACCCAGGGTCCAGGGAGAAACACTGAAGCTTTCTTT,-,TRBV19,TRBJ1-1,-
CASSLAGTEAQPQHF,TGTGCCAGCAGCTTAGCTGGGACTGAGGCTCAGCCCCAGCATTTT,-,TRBV7-9,TRBJ1-5,-
CAIRKDGTDTGELFF,TGTGCCATCAGAAAGGACGGGACAGACACCGGGGAGCTGTTTTTT,once,TRBV10-3,TRBJ2-2,TRBD1
CASSLRDSFYEQYF,TGTGCCAGCAGCCTCCGGGACAGCTTCTACGAGCAGTACTTC,-,TRBV7-9,TRBJ2-7,TRBD1
CASGSGSYEQYF,TGTGCCAGCGGGTCAGGGAGCTACGAGCAGTACTTC,-,TRBV7-9,TRBJ2-7,-
CATSRQGVEYNEQFF,TGTGCCACCAGTCGACAGGGGGTGGAGTACAATGAGCAGTTCTTC,once,TRBV24-1,TRBJ2-1,TRBD1
CASSQWTGGNEQFF,TGTGCCAGCAGCCAGTGGACAGGGGGCAATGAGCAGTTCTTC,-,TRBV7-8,TRBJ2-1,TRBD1
CASSDRDSNEYEQYF,TGTGCCAGCAGCGACCGGGACAGCAACGAATACGAGCAGTACTTC,-,TRBV3-1/TRBV3-2,TRBJ2-7,TRBD1
CASSSLGVGGTDTQYF,TGCGCCAGCAGCTCCCTCGGGGTCGGGGGCACAGATACGCAGTATTTT,medium-sized,TRBV5-1,TRBJ2-3,-
CSVGRVAGMDNEQFF,TGCAGCGTTGGTAGGGTGGCGGGGATGGACAATGAGCAGTTCTTC,-,TRBV29-1,TRBJ2-1,-
CASSQATSYEQYF,TGTGCCAGCAGCCAAGCCACATCCTACGAGCAGTACTTC,-,TRBV3-1/TRBV3-2,TRBJ2-7,-
CASSLEGTEAFF,TGCGCCAGCAGCTTGGAGGGTACTGAAGCTTTCTTT,-,TRBV5-1,TRBJ1-1,-
CASSSQGNTEAFF,TGTGCCAGCAGTTCACAGGGGAACACTGAAGCTTTCTTT,-,TRBV2,TRBJ1-1,-
CASSQFELGEPYEQYF,TGTGCCAGCAGCCAATTTGAACTAGGTGAACCCTACGAGCAGTACTTC,-,TRBV3-1/TRBV3-2,TRBJ2-7,-
CASSQDLTNEKLFF,TGTGCCAGCAGCCAAGACTTGACTAATGAAAAACTGTTTTTT,-,TRBV3-1/TRBV3-2,TRBJ1-4,-
CATSDLTDLYNEQFF,TGTGCCACCAGTGATTTAACGGATCTTTACAATGAGCAGTTCTTC,once,TRBV24-1,TRBJ2-1,-
CAISNQDRAGNQPQHF,TGTGCCATCAGTAATCAAGACAGGGCTGGCAATCAGCCCCAGCATTTT,-,TRBV10-3,TRBJ1-5,TRBD1
CASSFTTDSPLHF,TGTGCCAGCAGTTTTACCACAGATTCGCCCCTCCACTTT,-,TRBV5-6,TRBJ1-6,-
CASRHVLFNYGYTF,TGTGCCAGCAGGCACGTCCTGTTTAACTATGGCTACACCTTC,-,TRBV6-4,TRBJ1-2,-
CATRDRNNYGYTF,TGTGCCACCCGGGACCGAAATAACTATGGCTACACCTTC,-,TRBV11-1,TRBJ1-2,-
CASSIDWAKNTEAFF,TGTGCCAGTAGTATTGATTGGGCGAAGAACACTGAAGCTTTCTTT,-,TRBV19,TRBJ1-1,-
CASSPLAGSYNEQFF,TGCGCCAGCAGCCCCCTAGCGGGTTCCTACAATGAGCAGTTCTTC,once,TRBV5-1,TRBJ2-1,TRBD2
CASSWPRDNEQFF,TGCGCCAGCAGTTGGCCCAGGGACAATGAGCAGTTCTTC,few,TRBV5-1,TRBJ2-1,-
CASSEAWGQSNQPQHF,TGTGCCAGCAGTGAAGCTTGGGGACAGAGCAATCAGCCCCAGCATTTT,-,TRBV2,TRBJ1-5,TRBD1
CAWRTNYEQYF,TGTGCCTGGAGAACCAACTACGAGCAGTACTTC,-,TRBV30,TRBJ2-7,-
CASRQGLNSPLHF,TGTGCCAGCAGACAGGGCTTGAATTCACCCCTCCACTTT,-,TRBV12-3/TRBV12-4,TRBJ1-6,-
CASSRGNTEAFF,TGTGCCAGTAGCCGGGGAAATACTGAAGCTTTCTTT,few,TRBV19,TRBJ1-1,-
CSVAPRGLSSYEQYF,TGCAGCGTTGCCCCCCGGGGTTTAAGTTCCTACGAGCAGTACTTC,-,TRBV29-1,TRBJ2-7,-
CASRDSTDTQYF,TGTGCCAGCAGGGACAGCACAGATACGCAGTATTTT,once,TRBV12-3/TRBV12-4,TRBJ2-3,-
CASSAPVFTGMIGYTF,TGTGCCAGCAGTGCACCAGTCTTCACAGGGATGATTGGCTACACCTTC,-,TRBV2,TRBJ1-2,-
CASSLQGGSRTGELFF,TGCGCCAGCAGCTTGCAAGGAGGGTCGAGGACCGGGGAGCTGTTTTTT,once,TRBV5-1,TRBJ2-2,-
CATSDALRAYNEQFF,TGTGCCACCAGTGACGCACTCCGGGCCTACAATGAGCAGTTCTTC,-,TRBV24-1,TRBJ2-1,-
CASSSYSEAFF,TGCGCCAGCAGCTCGTATTCTGAAGCTTTCTTT,-,TRBV5-1,TRBJ1-1,-
CASSQTPGLDDNEQFF,TGCGCCAGCAGCCAAACCCCGGGACTAGATGACAATGAGCAGTTCTTC,-,TRBV4-1,TRBJ2-1,TRBD2
CASSRKPSSGNTIYF,TGTGCCAGCAGCCGCAAACCCTCAAGCGGAAACACCATATATTTT,-,TRBV7-3,TRBJ1-3,-
CASSPNPYGYTF,TGTGCCAGCAGCCCTAATCCCTATGGCTACACCTTC,-,TRBV7-2,TRBJ1-2,-
CSAEEGARKLFF,TGCAGCGCTGAAGAGGGGGCGAGGAAACTGTTTTTT,-,TRBV29-1,TRBJ1-4,TRBD1
CASSTGLNEKLFF,TGTGCCAGCAGTACAGGCCTTAATGAAAAACTGTTTTTT,-,TRBV2,TRBJ1-4,-
CATSDYNGNTIYF,TGTGCCACCAGTGATTACAATGGAAACACCATATATTTT,-,TRBV24-1,TRBJ1-3,-
CASSRDSEGNGELFF,TGTGCCAGCAGTCGGGACAGTGAGGGCAACGGGGAGCTGTTTTTT,once,TRBV6-4,TRBJ2-2,TRBD1
CASSSNRGRDEQFF,TGTGCCAGCTCATCTAACAGGGGTCGGGATGAGCAGTTCTTC,once,TRBV18,TRBJ2-1,TRBD1
CASQRDPNTGELFF,TGTGCCAGCCAGCGGGACCCCAACACCGGGGAGCTGTTTTTT,-,TRBV6-5,TRBJ2-2,TRBD2
CASSQEVGNTIYF,TGTGCCAGCTCCCAAGAGGTTGGAAACACCATATATTTT,-,TRBV18,TRBJ1-3,-
CASSQVSAGSSTDTQYF,TGTGCCAGCAGCCAAGTCTCGGCGGGATCATCCACAGATACGCAGTATTTT,-,TRBV3-1/TRBV3-2,TRBJ2-3,-
CASTLPGVTEAFF,TGTGCCAGCACCTTACCAGGGGTGACTGAAGCTTTCTTT,-,TRBV21-1,TRBJ1-1,-